This TCR beta chain derives from a study of blood T cell repertoires in COVID-19. Overall study: The United States, Italy and Spain were the sources of the acute and convalescent COVID-19 samples.

Per the study methods: The assay estimated nucleated cells by amplifying reference gene primers. Profiled with immunoSEQ multiplex PCR; TCRdb holds only in-frame clones, not every one. V and J calls and clone size are as listed in that table; D and trimming were resolved from the DNA. The data show some 150,000 clones, roughly 89% seen once. Trimming left V 3 bases short and J 2 bases short, with 15 bases between. This CDR3 has 16 residues. Germline V gives CDR1 MNHEY, CDR2 SVGEGT. This clone is a singleton in its sample. Sequenced: peripheral blood. The sequence was collected from a woman aged 45-65 years with acute or convalescent COVID-19. The gene calls are TRBV6-2 or TRBV6-3 and TRBJ2-3; tentative D call: TRBD2 (6 bases). The CDR3 DNA sequence: TGTGCCAGCAGTTATCTTGGGGGAGGCCCCACAGATACGCAGTATTTT. It translates to CASSYLGGGPTDTQYF.